Following are 26 T cell receptor beta chains from one sample sequenced in a study of T cell responses to AZD1222 COVID-19 vaccine. TCRdb's copy holds only in-frame clones and misses some; the assay was immunoSEQ multiplex PCR. The table lists roughly 98,000 clones, more than 80% of them singletons. This specimen was peripheral blood, taken on day 0 of AZD1222 vaccination. These receptors came from an adult in good health.

The chain has TRBV21-1 and TRBJ2-7; whether TRBD2, the table's D call, matches the DNA was not checked. TRBV21-1 corresponds to a pseudogene. The CDR3 extends over 15 amino acids. The CDR3 loop reads CASSRTGLVIYEQYF. The CDR3 nucleotides are TGTGCCAGCAGCAGGACGGGACTAGTTATCTACGAGCAGTACTTC.

This sequence joins TRBV14 and TRBJ2-5; D gene unclear. Germline V gene data show CDR1 as SGHDN and CDR2 as FVKESK. Trimming took off 2 bases at V and 0 bases at J, with 4 bases between the two ends. The CDR3 is 13 amino acids. The CDR3 nucleotides read TGTGCCAGCAGCCAACAACACCAAGAGACCCAGTACTTC. It specifies CASSQQHQETQYF.

V and J are TRBV19 and TRBJ1-1; no reliable D call. V was cut by 7 bases and J by 1 base, with 16 bases left in between. The length of the CDR3 is 15 residues. Germline CDR1 LNHDA, CDR2 SQIVND (reference sequence). The CDR3 loop reads CASTPYWGTNTEAFF. CDR3 coding DNA: TGTGCCAGTACCCCCTATTGGGGAACGAACACTGAAGCTTTCTTT.

The rearrangement joins TRBV7-9 to TRBJ2-1, with TRBD2 matching over 13 bases. Germline CDR1 SEHNR, CDR2 FQNEAQ (reference sequence). This CDR3 is built from 17 residues. V lost 5 bases and J lost 0; bases outside the gene matches: 4. The CDR3 DNA reads TGTGCCAGCAGCCGGGGACTAGCGGGGAGCTCCTACAATGAGCAGTTCTTC. It translates to CASSRGLAGSSYNEQFF.

The chain links TRBV6-4 to TRBJ2-7, with TRBD2 matching 13 bases. Unmatched junction bases numbered 7, after V lost 2 bases and J lost 3 bases. The CDR3 covers 17 residues. Germline CDR1 MRHNA, CDR2 SNTAGT. The CDR3 region is CASSDPGTSGVVYEQYF. The CDR3 DNA is TGTGCCAGCAGTGACCCCGGGACTAGCGGGGTGGTCTACGAGCAGTACTTC.

V is TRBV30 and J is TRBJ2-1; no clear D gene. Trimming stripped 0 bases from V and 0 bases from J, with 9 bases between. The CDR3 consists of 15 residues. CDR1 and CDR2 from the germline V gene are GTSNPN and SVGIG (reference sequence). The CDR3 nucleotides read TGTGCCTGGAGTGTAGAGAGCCTCTCCTACAATGAGCAGTTCTTC. Translated, it gives CAWSVESLSYNEQFF.

This chain connects TRBV11-3 to TRBJ2-3, with D possibly being TRBD2 (6 bases). The germline V gene encodes CDR1 SGHNT and CDR2 YENEEA. CDR3 size: 14 residues. V lost 5 bases and J 8 bases, leaving 17 bases between the germline ends. CDR3 protein: CASSQTSIGGTQYF. The CDR3 DNA reads as TGTGCCAGCAGCCAGACTAGTATCGGCGGTACGCAGTATTTT.

V is TRBV6-5 and J is TRBJ1-3; D gene ambiguous. The CDR3 is made up of 14 amino acids. CDR1 and CDR2 from the germline V gene are MNHEY and SVGAGI. The V end lost 8 bases, the J end lost 0 bases, and 11 bases lay between the germline ends. CDR3 sequence (DNA): TGTGCCAGCCTGGCAGCAACCTCTGGAAACACCATATATTTT. Its translation is CASLAATSGNTIYF.

V and J are TRBV7-8 and TRBJ2-1; maybe TRBD1 (5 bases). V shed 5 bases and J shed 7 bases, with 24 bases lying between them. Germline values: CDR1 SGHVS, CDR2 FQNEAQ. CDR3 size: 17 residues. The CDR3 is CASSPLIARVNKNEQFF. The DNA of the CDR3 is TGTGCCAGCAGCCCGCTTATCGCCAGGGTAAACAAGAATGAGCAGTTCTTC.

This clone was counted a few times. The V gene is TRBV7-6, the J gene TRBJ2-1; 7 nucleotides line up with TRBD2. V dropped 1 base and J dropped 2; count of bases not matched to a gene: 5. CDR3 length: 16 amino acids. The germline gives CDR1 SGHVS, CDR2 FNYEAQ. CDR3 loop: CASSLEPTSTYNEQFF. CDR3 coding DNA: TGTGCCAGCAGCTTAGAGCCGACTAGCACCTACAATGAGCAGTTCTTC.

A single count supports this clone. CDR3 amino acids: CASSYSPDYSNQPQHF. CDR3 DNA sequence: TGTGCCAGCAGTTACTCCCCCGATTATAGCAATCAGCCCCAGCATTTT. The V gene is TRBV6-5, the J gene TRBJ1-5; D is unresolved. CDR1 and CDR2 (germline): MNHEY, SVGAGI. The CDR3 spans 16 residues. The V end was cut by 0 bases, the J end by 0 bases, with 9 bases between.

V gene TRBV11-1 combines with J gene TRBJ2-2, with TRBD2 as a possible D gene (5 bases). Trimming cost V 5 bases and J 6 bases, with 10 bases left between them. The CDR3 is 13 amino acids. Germline V lookup: CDR1 SGHAT, CDR2 FQDESV (reference sequence). The CDR3 loop is CASSVSAAGELFF. The CDR3 region has the DNA TGTGCCAGCAGCGTTAGCGCGGCCGGGGAGCTGTTTTTT.

This clone was recorded only once. The chain links TRBV7-9 to TRBJ1-4; the match to TRBD1 covers 9 bases. The CDR3 is 15 amino acids. With 6 bases clipped from V and 8 bases from J, the junction kept 10 bases outside the gene matches. Germline assignment: CDR1 SEHNR and CDR2 FQNEAQ (reference sequence). CDR3 loop: CASRKEQGAGEKLFF. CDR3 nucleotides: TGTGCCAGCAGGAAGGAACAGGGGGCAGGAGAAAAACTGTTTTTT.

The chain combines TRBV6-6 with TRBJ1-6; TRBD1 aligns across 8 bases. CDR1 MNHNY and CDR2 SVGAGI come from the germline V gene (reference sequence). There are 15 residues in the CDR3. V gave up 5 bases and J gave up 7 bases; unmatched junction bases: 7. Here the CDR3 reads CASSPRQGQNSPLHF. The CDR3 DNA reads as TGTGCCAGCAGTCCACGACAGGGGCAGAATTCACCCCTCCACTTT.

The J gene is TRBJ2-5, the V gene TRBV11-2, with D unresolved. The CDR3 runs to 13 residues. The V end lost 7 bases, the J end lost 2 bases, and 11 bases lay between the germline ends. Per the germline V gene, CDR1 is SGHAT and CDR2 is FQNNGV. CDR3 DNA: TGTGCCAGCACCCCCGGGTTGCAAGAGACCCAGTACTTC. It encodes CASTPGLQETQYF. Combining the CDR3 with reference TRBV11-2 and TRBJ2-5 gives the whole variable domain EAGVAQSPRYKIIEKRQSVAFWCNPISGHATLYWYQQILGQGPKLLIQFQNNGVVDDSQLPKDRFSAERLKGVDSTLKIQPAKLEDSAVYLCASTPGLQETQYFGPGTRLLVL.

The gene calls are TRBV5-4 and TRBJ2-2, with D possibly matching TRBD1 (6 bases). The germline V gene has CDR1 SGHNT and CDR2 YYREEE (reference sequence). CDR3 size: 11 residues. V lost 4 bases, J lost 15 bases, and 13 bases lay in between. The CDR3 loop reads CASSLDRTVFF. The CDR3 DNA sequence: TGTGCCAGCAGCCTCGACAGGACGGTGTTTTTT.

The V and J genes are TRBV23-1 and TRBJ2-5, with D perhaps TRBD1 (5 bases). TRBV23-1 is recorded as an ORF, its role being uncertain. The germline V and J ends were trimmed by 0 bases and 1 base, with 12 bases remaining between them. The CDR3 totals 16 residues. The CDR3 sequence: CASSQSVRQTQETQYF. The DNA of the CDR3 is TGCGCCAGCAGTCAATCCGTTCGACAGACCCAAGAGACCCAGTACTTC.

The chain couples TRBV19 to TRBJ1-6; 8 bases are a match to TRBD1. Germline V gives CDR1 LNHDA, CDR2 SQIVND (reference sequence). The CDR3 length is 15 residues. The V and J ends lost 3 bases and 8 bases, in that order; junction bases with no gene match: 6. This CDR3 reads CASSIGQGIDSPLHF. The CDR3 DNA is TGTGCCAGTAGTATCGGACAGGGAATAGATTCACCCCTCCACTTT.

The chain couples TRBV7-6 to TRBJ2-3, with D perhaps matching TRBD1 or TRBD2 (6 bases each). This CDR3 comprises 15 residues. The V and J ends lost 5 bases and 1 base respectively, with 13 bases between them. The germline V gene has CDR1 SGHVS and CDR2 FNYEAQ. Here the CDR3 reads CASSPEGGGTDTQYF. CDR3 DNA sequence: TGTGCCAGCAGCCCGGAGGGGGGAGGCACAGATACGCAGTATTTT.

The rearrangement uses TRBV19 and TRBJ2-6; D not certain. The CDR3 is 15 residues long. Per germline, CDR1 LNHDA and CDR2 SQIVND (reference sequence). V lost 3 bases, J lost 0 bases, and 6 bases lay in between. The CDR3 reads CASSISTSGANVLTF. The CDR3 DNA reads as TGTGCCAGTAGTATTTCAACCTCTGGGGCCAACGTCCTGACTTTC.

The chain links TRBV6-5 to TRBJ2-2; TRBD1 agrees at 7 bases. The V segment lost 7 bases and the J segment 6 bases; nucleotides outside the gene matches: 8. The CDR3 is 14 amino acids. CDR1 and CDR2 from the germline V gene are MNHEY and SVGAGI. CDR3 sequence (DNA): TGTGCCAGCACCTTGGGACAGCGGTCCGGGGAGCTGTTTTTT. It specifies CASTLGQRSGELFF.

V is TRBV19 and J is TRBJ1-5; TRBD1 matches at 9 bases. There are 14 residues in the CDR3. Germline lookup yields CDR1 LNHDA and CDR2 SQIVND (reference sequence). V lost 6 bases to trimming and J lost 6 bases; unmatched junction nucleotides: 6. Here the CDR3 DNA reads TGTGCCAGTAGCTCGGGACAGGGCAGTCAGCCCCAGCATTTT. The encoded protein is CASSSGQGSQPQHF. Variable domain in full (rest from reference TRBV19 and TRBJ1-5): DGGITQSPKYLFRKEGQNVTLSCEQNLNHDAMYWYRQDPGQGLRLIYYSQIVNDFQKGDIAEGYSVSREKKESFPLTVTSAQKNPTAFYLCASSSGQGSQPQHFGDGTRLSIL.

This rearrangement joins TRBV5-1 to TRBJ2-7; TRBD2 matches 11 bases. The J segment lost 4 bases and the V segment lost 0 bases, leaving 0 bases of the junction unmatched. Germline CDR1 and CDR2: SGHRS and YFSETQ. This CDR3 has 14 residues. The CDR3 nucleotides read TGCGCCAGCAGCTTGGGGACTAGCGGGTACGAGCAGTACTTC. This sequence encodes CASSLGTSGYEQYF. Using reference TRBV5-1 and TRBJ2-7 for the parts outside the CDR3, the full variable domain is KAGVTQTPRYLIKTRGQQVTLSCSPISGHRSVSWYQQTPGQGLQFLFEYFSETQRNKGNFPGRFSGRQFSNSRSEMNVSTLELGDSALYLCASSLGTSGYEQYFGPGTRLTVT.

The gene calls are TRBV3-1 (or the pseudogene TRBV3-2) and TRBJ2-7, with a possible D match to TRBD2 (5 bases). The V and J ends lost 8 bases and 2 bases respectively, with 22 bases between them. Germline V gives CDR1 LGHDT, CDR2 YNNKEL (reference sequence). This CDR3 has 16 amino acids. Here the CDR3 reads CASSVRLDRRPYEQYF. CDR3 bases: TGTGCCAGCTCGGTCAGGTTGGACCGGAGGCCCTACGAGCAGTACTTC.

The V gene is TRBV10-2, the J gene TRBJ2-2; perhaps TRBD2 as D (5 bases). The CDR3 is 13 amino acids. Trimming removed 6 bases from V and 5 bases from J, with 10 bases in between. Germline CDR1 reads WSHSY; CDR2 reads SAAADI. CDR3 sequence: CASRGERTGELFF. CDR3 in DNA: TGCGCCAGCAGGGGAGAGCGGACCGGGGAGCTGTTTTTT.

The CDR3 loop is CASSPSGGSKQYF. The CDR3, as DNA: TGTGCCAGCAGCCCCTCGGGCGGGAGTAAGCAGTACTTC. The rearrangement uses TRBV27 and TRBJ2-7, with TRBD2 identical over 7 bases. Germline-derived CDR1 and CDR2 are MNHEY and SMNVEV (reference sequence). V was pared by 6 bases and J by 8 bases, with 10 bases of the junction left unmatched. The length of the CDR3 is 13 residues.